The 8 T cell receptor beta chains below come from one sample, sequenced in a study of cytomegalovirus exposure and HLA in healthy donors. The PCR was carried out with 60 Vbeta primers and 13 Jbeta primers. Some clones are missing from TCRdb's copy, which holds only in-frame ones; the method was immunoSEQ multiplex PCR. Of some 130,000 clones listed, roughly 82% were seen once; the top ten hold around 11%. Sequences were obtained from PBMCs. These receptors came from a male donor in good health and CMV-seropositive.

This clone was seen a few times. The CDR3 sequence: CASSLGTSGTYEQYF. The CDR3 DNA is TGTGCCAGCAGCTTAGGGACTAGCGGAACCTACGAGCAGTACTTC. This chain links TRBV7-6 with TRBJ2-7; 10 nucleotides line up with TRBD2. V dropped 1 base and J dropped 2; count of bases not matched to a gene: 2. The V gene's germline CDR1 is SGHVS and CDR2 FNYEAQ. This CDR3 contains 15 residues. Full variable domain (outside the CDR3, taken from reference TRBV7-6 and TRBJ2-7): GAGVSQSPRYKVTKRGQDVALRCDPISGHVSLYWYRQALGQGPEFLTYFNYEAQQDKSGLPNDRFSAERPEGSISTLTIQRTEQRDSAMYRCASSLGTSGTYEQYFGPGTRLTVT.

CDR3 bases: TGTGCCAGCAGCACTAGACAGGGAAGCAATCAGCCCCAGCATTTT. Its protein product is CASSTRQGSNQPQHF. The chain couples TRBV5-6 to TRBJ1-5, with 7 bases that match TRBD1. The length of the CDR3 is 15 residues. Germline trimming cut 4 bases from V and 1 base from J; bases unmatched to any gene: 5. CDR1 and CDR2 (germline): SGHDT, YYEEEE.

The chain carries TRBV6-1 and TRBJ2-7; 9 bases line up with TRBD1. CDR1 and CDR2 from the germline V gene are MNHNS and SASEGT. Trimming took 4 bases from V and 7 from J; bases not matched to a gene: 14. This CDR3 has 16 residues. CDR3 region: CASSAEFGGQGGEQYF. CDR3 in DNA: TGTGCCAGCAGTGCTGAGTTTGGGGGACAGGGCGGTGAGCAGTACTTC.

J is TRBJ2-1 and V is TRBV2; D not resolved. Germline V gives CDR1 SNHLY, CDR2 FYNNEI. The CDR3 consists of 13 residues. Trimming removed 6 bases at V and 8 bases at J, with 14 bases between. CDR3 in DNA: TGTGCCAGCAGAGCTCCGCAATCCCATGAGCAGTTCTTC. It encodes CASRAPQSHEQFF.

In DNA form, the CDR3 reads TGTGCCAGCAGCTCTGGGGGGCTAGCGGGGGACCTACGCAATGAGCAGTTCTTC. Translating it yields CASSSGGLAGDLRNEQFF. V gene TRBV5-6 combines with J gene TRBJ2-1, with TRBD2 identical over 10 bases. The V gene end was trimmed by 3 bases and the J gene end by 6 bases; junction bases not matched to a gene: 15. This CDR3 spans 18 amino acids. The germline V gene encodes CDR1 SGHDT and CDR2 YYEEEE.

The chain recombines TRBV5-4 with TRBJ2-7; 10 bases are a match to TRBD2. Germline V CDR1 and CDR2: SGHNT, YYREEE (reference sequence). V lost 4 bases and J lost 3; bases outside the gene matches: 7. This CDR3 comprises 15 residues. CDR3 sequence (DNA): TGTGCCAGCAGCCCCCGGACTAGCGGAAACTACGAGCAGTACTTC. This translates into CASSPRTSGNYEQYF.

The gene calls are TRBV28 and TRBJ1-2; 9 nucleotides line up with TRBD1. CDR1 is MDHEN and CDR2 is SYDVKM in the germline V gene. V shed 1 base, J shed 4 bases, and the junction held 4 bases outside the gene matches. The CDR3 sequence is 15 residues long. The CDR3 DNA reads TGTGCCAGCAGTTTATCGGAACAGGGGGCCTATGGCTACACCTTC. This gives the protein CASSLSEQGAYGYTF.

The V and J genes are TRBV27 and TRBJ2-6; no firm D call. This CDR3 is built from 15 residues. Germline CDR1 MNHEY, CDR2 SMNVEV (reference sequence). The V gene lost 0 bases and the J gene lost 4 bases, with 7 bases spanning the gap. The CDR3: CASSLSIFGANVLTF. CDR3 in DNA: TGTGCCAGCAGTTTATCTATCTTCGGGGCCAACGTCCTGACTTTC.